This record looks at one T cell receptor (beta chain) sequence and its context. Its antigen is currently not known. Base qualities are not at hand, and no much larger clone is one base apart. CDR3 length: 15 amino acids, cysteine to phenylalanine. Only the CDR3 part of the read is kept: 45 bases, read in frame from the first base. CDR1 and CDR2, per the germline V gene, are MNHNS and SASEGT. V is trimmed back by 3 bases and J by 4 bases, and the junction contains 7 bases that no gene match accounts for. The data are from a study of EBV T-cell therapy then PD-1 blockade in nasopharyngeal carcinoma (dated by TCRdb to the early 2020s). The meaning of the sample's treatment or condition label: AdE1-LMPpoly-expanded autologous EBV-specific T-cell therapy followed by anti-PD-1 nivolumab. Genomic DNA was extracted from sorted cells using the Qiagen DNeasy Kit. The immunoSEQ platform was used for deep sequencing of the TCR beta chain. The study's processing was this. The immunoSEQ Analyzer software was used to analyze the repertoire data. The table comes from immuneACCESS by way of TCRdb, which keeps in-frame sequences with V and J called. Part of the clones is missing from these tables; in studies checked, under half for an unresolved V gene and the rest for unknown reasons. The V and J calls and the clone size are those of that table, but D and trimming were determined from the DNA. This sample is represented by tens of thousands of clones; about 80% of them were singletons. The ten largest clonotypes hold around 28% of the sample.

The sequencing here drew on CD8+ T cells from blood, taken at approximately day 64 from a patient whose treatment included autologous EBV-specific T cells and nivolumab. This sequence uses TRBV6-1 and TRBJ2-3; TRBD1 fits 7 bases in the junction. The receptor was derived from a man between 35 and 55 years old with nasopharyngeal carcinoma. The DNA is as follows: TGTGCCAGCAGTGACCAGACAGGGTCAGCAGATACGCAGTATTTT. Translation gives CASSDQTGSADTQYF.